Following are 8 T cell receptor beta chains from one sample sequenced in a study of cytomegalovirus exposure and HLA in healthy donors. The PCR had 60 Vbeta and 13 Jbeta primers. Only in-frame clones appear in the TCRdb table, and some are missing; sequencing was by immunoSEQ multiplex PCR. The sample consists of some 180,000 clones, under 9.5% of them appearing once. Material: PBMCs. The receptors were sampled from a woman in her twenties or thirties in good health and CMV-seropositive.

This clone has just a few counts. The chain recombines TRBV7-2 with TRBJ2-1; TRBD2 is a possible D gene (6 bases). The length of the CDR3 is 17 residues. The V and J ends lost 1 base and 0 bases respectively, with 13 bases between them. Per germline, CDR1 SGHTA and CDR2 FQGNSA. The CDR3 DNA is TGTGCCAGCAGCTTAGGTGGGGGACTCTACTCCTACAATGAGCAGTTCTTC. It is translated as CASSLGGGLYSYNEQFF. Drawing the rest from reference TRBV7-2 and TRBJ2-1, the complete variable domain is GAGVSQSPSNKVTEKGKDVELRCDPISGHTALYWYRQSLGQGLEFLIYFQGNSAPDKSGLPSDRFSAERTGGSVSTLTIQRTQQEDSAVYLCASSLGGGLYSYNEQFFGPGTRLTVL.

This chain uses TRBV9 with TRBJ1-4; D unresolved. Trimming took off 0 bases at V and 4 bases at J, with 7 bases between the two ends. Germline CDR1 and CDR2: SGDLS and YYNGEE. This CDR3 region has 14 residues. This CDR3 reads CASSVGGDNEKLFF. The CDR3 coding sequence is TGTGCCAGCAGCGTAGGCGGAGATAATGAAAAACTGTTTTTT.

This clone has just a few counts. The V gene is TRBV9, the J gene TRBJ2-1; possible D gene TRBD2, 6 bases. There are 16 residues in the CDR3. V was clipped by 0 bases and J by 3 bases, with 13 bases between them. CDR1 SGDLS and CDR2 YYNGEE come from the germline V gene. CDR3 sequence: CASSVAYGSSYNEQFF. In DNA, the CDR3 is TGTGCCAGCAGCGTAGCTTACGGGAGTAGCTACAATGAGCAGTTCTTC. Looking up the rest from reference TRBV9 and TRBJ2-1 gives the full variable domain: DSGVTQTPKHLITATGQRVTLRCSPRSGDLSVYWYQQSLDQGLQFLIQYYNGEERAKGNILERFSAQQFPDLHSELNLSSLELGDSALYFCASSVAYGSSYNEQFFGPGTRLTVL.

This clone has more than one count but fewer than ten. V is TRBV5-1 and J is TRBJ2-7, with 7 bases aligning to TRBD1. The germline V gene encodes CDR1 SGHRS and CDR2 YFSETQ. This CDR3 has 15 residues. V shed 5 bases and J 6 bases; nucleotides not matched to a gene: 14. CDR3 coding DNA: TGCGCCAGCAGTTTTGGTGACAGGGCGGTGGGCGAGCAGTACTTC. This gives the protein CASSFGDRAVGEQYF.

The chain joins TRBV2 to TRBJ2-7, with TRBD1 as a possible D gene (7 bases). The CDR3 extends over 15 amino acids. The V end was cut by 7 bases, the J end by 4 bases, with 20 bases between. The germline CDR1 and CDR2 sequences are SNHLY and FYNNEI. The CDR3 is CASTRGGTDPYEQYF. As DNA, the CDR3 is TGTGCCAGCACCCGAGGCGGGACAGACCCGTACGAGCAGTACTTC.

This clone has a handful of counts. This chain links TRBV5-1 with TRBJ2-7, with TRBD2 identical over 16 bases. Germline CDR1 reads SGHRS; CDR2 reads YFSETQ. Trimming removed 1 base from V and 12 bases from J; junction bases left unmatched: 10. The CDR3 has 16 amino acids. CDR3 region: CASSLSGTSGRAPAYF. DNA for the CDR3: TGCGCCAGCAGCTTGTCGGGGACTAGCGGGAGGGCCCCTGCGTACTTC.

This clone was observed a handful of times. The CDR3 DNA is TGTGCCAGCAGTTTAAGGGGGTGGGCGCCGCCCTACGAGCAGTACTTC. Translating gives CASSLRGWAPPYEQYF. V gene TRBV28 combines with J gene TRBJ2-7; a possible D gene is TRBD1 (6 bases). Between the trimmed V and J ends, which lost 2 bases and 2 bases, there was a span of 16 bases. The CDR3 runs 16 residues. Germline CDR1 MDHEN, CDR2 SYDVKM.

This clone came up a few times. The CDR3: CASSFTGGPYEQYF. CDR3 nucleotide sequence: TGCGCCAGCAGCTTCACAGGGGGGCCCTACGAGCAGTACTTC. This chain uses TRBV5-1 with TRBJ2-7; 8 positions agree with TRBD1. V trimming: 2 bases; J trimming: 2 bases; junction bases outside the gene matches: 3. CDR1 SGHRS and CDR2 YFSETQ come from the germline V gene. This CDR3 is built from 14 residues.